Listed below are T cell receptor beta chains from one sample, sequenced in a study of control samples from healthy donors and cancer patients. Measured with immunoSEQ multiplex PCR; TCRdb has only the in-frame clones, and not every one. The repertoire holds some 130,000 clones, roughly 95% seen once, with about 3.5% in the top ten. Material: blood. These TCRs come from a young man in good health. Both conserved end residues are trimmed from each CDR3. The order of the fields is V gene, D gene, CDR3 protein. The D gene is left open where the match is weak.

TRBV10-3	.	AITSRSGGASSYEQY
TRBV4-3	TRBD1	ASSQDPTGLGEKLF
TRBV30	.	AWSRGYEQY
TRBV13	TRBD2	ASSTGLAGATDTQY
TRBV7-2	TRBD2	ASSPWTSFATQY
TRBV28	TRBD2	ATSRSGGPGGELF
TRBV18	.	ASSPRPRETQY
TRBV6-1	.	ASSEAYGTYNEKLF
TRBV18	.	ASSSGGNQPQH
TRBV30	TRBD2	AWSGTSGGAFRFWRAGELF
TRBV7-2	TRBD1	ASSYPRDRTAYEQY
TRBV7-9	.	ASSSLPGGQF
TRBV6-5	.	ASSYSGDSPLH
TRBV5-5	.	ASSLAFNYGYT
TRBV9	TRBD1	ASSVGTGNYGYT
TRBV6-6	.	ASSYSERETGNTIY
TRBV6-2/TRBV6-3	.	ASSSIGTGGYT
TRBV6-5	.	ASSPVRSYTEAF
TRBV2	.	ASRWGGADEQF
TRBV4-1	TRBD2	ASSPGTSGGTRVKY
TRBV7-8	.	ASRLGQGGLEGSPLH
TRBV28	.	ASSFGSTNEKLF
TRBV6-2/TRBV6-3	.	ASSYIPGSTEAF
TRBV14	.	ASSPLGGLLNTEAF
TRBV10-3	.	ATGGREDSPLH
TRBV7-9	TRBD1	ASSLTGGRGYT
TRBV9	TRBD1	ASSVGRTGVPAF
TRBV12-1	.	ASSAPNRASSYNEQF
TRBV30	.	AWSVDSNQPQH
TRBV9	.	ASSAVTEEAF
TRBV6-2/TRBV6-3	.	ASSAVGDRGGYT
TRBV5-1	.	ASSSTGISGNTIY
TRBV2	TRBD1	ASRARGLVPQH
TRBV19	.	ASGPGQGRHTEAF
TRBV10-1	TRBD1	ASSGTGPATQY
TRBV11-2	.	ASSLSGPSYEQY
TRBV6-2/TRBV6-3	.	ASSHTGDYEQY
TRBV11-2	TRBD2	ASSLLNGGVNTGELF
TRBV9	.	ASSQGGGTNYGYT
TRBV28	.	ASSFRATSGNTIY
TRBV5-4	TRBD2	ASSFVRLAGGYNEQF
TRBV7-9	.	ASSLRVTNEKLF
TRBV15	.	ATSRVRTAGELF
TRBV7-2	.	ASSLGAGSYEQY
TRBV5-4	.	ASSHGSVYTEAF
TRBV9	TRBD1	ASSAGQGSNYGYT
TRBV27	.	ASSLGSSNQPQH
TRBV19	TRBD1	ASTSTGGGDTEAF
TRBV19	.	ASSIKLAEREY